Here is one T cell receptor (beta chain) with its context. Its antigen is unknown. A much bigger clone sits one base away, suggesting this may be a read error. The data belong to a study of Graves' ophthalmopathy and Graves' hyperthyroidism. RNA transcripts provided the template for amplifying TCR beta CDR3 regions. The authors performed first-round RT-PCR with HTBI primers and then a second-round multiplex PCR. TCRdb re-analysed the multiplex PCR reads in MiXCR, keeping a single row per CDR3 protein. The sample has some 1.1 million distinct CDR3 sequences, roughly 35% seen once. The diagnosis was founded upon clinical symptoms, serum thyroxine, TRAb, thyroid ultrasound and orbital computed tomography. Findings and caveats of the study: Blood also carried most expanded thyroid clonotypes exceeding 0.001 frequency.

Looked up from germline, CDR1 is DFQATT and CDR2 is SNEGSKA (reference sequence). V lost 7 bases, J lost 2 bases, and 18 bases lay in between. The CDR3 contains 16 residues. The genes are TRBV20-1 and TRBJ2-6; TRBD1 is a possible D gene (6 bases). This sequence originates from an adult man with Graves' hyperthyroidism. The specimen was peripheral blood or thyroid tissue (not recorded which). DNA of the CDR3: TGCAGTGTTACCCTCGATAGGGGGACTGGGGCCAACGTCCTGACTTTC. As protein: CSVTLDRGTGANVLTF.